This TCR beta chain was observed in a study of shared clonotypes between healthy human individuals. Sequencing was performed with immunoSEQ multiplex PCR; in TCRdb, only in-frame clones are kept and a portion is missing. The repertoire has around 1.1 million clones, 70% to 80% of them found once; the top ten carry roughly 0.83%. Study-level findings and limits: An expected dependence of interdonor clonotype sharing on sequencing depth was noted. Among a few donors, approximately 5% of naive CD4 clonotypes were found in common.

The trim removed 5 bases at V and 9 bases at J, leaving 8 bases unmatched. The CDR3 spans 13 residues. Looked up from germline, CDR1 is SGHTA and CDR2 is FQGTGA. Adult donors, all healthy and HIV-negative, had no recent acute infections or vaccinations. As regards this clone: No antigen is known for it.

The rearrangement joins TRBV7-3 to TRBJ2-5; 8 bases fit TRBD2. The origin of this receptor is a man younger than 35 in good health. Some clones in this sample may be carry-over from other donors' samples. The sequencing sample was made of memory CD4+ T cells from PBMCs. Subset here: CD45RA-negative fraction. CDR3 protein: CASSPGREGAQYF. The CDR3 DNA reads TGTGCCAGCAGCCCCGGCCGGGAGGGGGCCCAGTACTTC. Combining the CDR3 with reference TRBV7-3 and TRBJ2-5 gives the whole variable domain GAGVSQTPSNKVTEKGKYVELRCDPISGHTALYWYRQSLGQGPEFLIYFQGTGAADDSGLPNDRFFAVRPEGSVSTLKIQRTERGDSAVYLCASSPGREGAQYFGPGTRLLVL.